This entry lists 8 T cell receptor beta chains sequenced from one sample in a study of vaccination and CD4 T cells after COVID-19. Antigens of these TCRs are unknown. With the Oncomine TCR Beta short-read assay, DNA from cultured CD4+ T cells was sequenced. TCRdb passed the PCR reads through MiXCR, listing each CDR3 protein once. The sample gives roughly 13,000 distinct CDR3 sequences, around 30% of which show up once; over 10% is in the top ten. Treatment reported: 10-day PBMC culture with coronavirus spike peptide pools or control peptides (ViraFEST assay). Sample: CD4+ T cells from blood, cultured in vitro. The source is a human donor who had recovered from COVID-19.

V and J are TRBV4-2 and TRBJ2-7; D unresolved. CDR1 LGHNA and CDR2 YNFKEQ come from the germline V gene. The CDR3 is made up of 12 amino acids. V shed 4 bases and J shed 7 bases, with 11 bases lying between them. The CDR3 nucleotides are TGTGCCAGCAGCCGCAATCTGGGGGAGCAGTACTTC. Translating it yields CASSRNLGEQYF.

There are a few counts of this clonotype. The CDR3 is CASSYGSGSRDTQYF. Written as DNA, the CDR3 is TGTGCCAGCAGTTACGGTAGCGGGAGCCGAGATACGCAGTATTTT. The chain recombines TRBV6-2 or TRBV6-3 with TRBJ2-3; 9 nucleotides match TRBD2. V shed 2 bases and J 5 bases; nucleotides not matched to a gene: 5. The CDR3 runs 15 residues. CDR1 and CDR2 from the germline V gene are MNHEY and SVGEGT.

The CDR3 region is CASSPGRARTDTQYF. CDR3 coding DNA: TGTGCCAGCAGCCCCGGCCGCGCACGCACAGATACGCAGTATTTT. The chain is built from TRBV3-1 and TRBJ2-3; no reliable D call. The CDR3 has 15 amino acids. Between the trimmed V and J ends, which lost 4 bases and 1 base, there was a span of 12 bases. Germline CDR1 reads LGHDT; CDR2 reads YNNKEL (reference sequence).

The CDR3 nucleotides are TGTGCCAGCAGCCCTAGCGGAAACTCCTACAATGAGCAGTTCTTC. This sequence encodes CASSPSGNSYNEQFF. The V gene is TRBV5-4, the J gene TRBJ2-1; 7 bases align to TRBD2. J lost 0 bases, V lost 4 bases, and 4 bases had no gene match. Germline assignment: CDR1 SGHNT and CDR2 YYREEE (reference sequence). CDR3 length: 15 residues.

The chain's CDR3 is CASIESGGVSETQYF. The DNA for the CDR3 is TGCGCCAGCATCGAGAGCGGGGGTGTCTCAGAGACCCAGTACTTC. The rearrangement joins TRBV5-1 to TRBJ2-5; 8 bases line up with TRBD2. Germline V gene lookup returns CDR1 SGHRS and CDR2 YFSETQ. Trimming took 6 bases from V and 4 from J; bases not matched to a gene: 11. CDR3 size: 15 residues.

This clonotype has only a few counts. The chain has TRBV20-1 and TRBJ2-4; 11 nucleotides align to TRBD1. Looked up from germline, CDR1 is DFQATT and CDR2 is SNEGSKA (reference sequence). The junction had 6 bases not matched to a gene; V was cut back by 6 bases and J by 8 bases. The CDR3 sequence is 13 residues long. In DNA, the CDR3 is TGCAGTGCCCCTTGGACAGGGGGCTACATTCAGTACTTC. This codes for CSAPWTGGYIQYF.

The genes are TRBV10-3 and TRBJ2-1; no clear D gene. Germline-derived CDR1 and CDR2 are ENHRY and SYGVKD. Trimming removed 0 bases from V and 2 bases from J, with 11 bases in between. The CDR3 sequence is 16 residues long. CDR3 nucleotide sequence: TGTGCCATCAGTGAGTCGCGGCTACCAGCCTACAATGAGCAGTTCTTC. Translation: CAISESRLPAYNEQFF.

This clonotype was recorded a few times. This chain connects TRBV7-9 to TRBJ2-5; 10 bases are a match to TRBD2. The CDR3 spans 14 residues. Germline CDR1 is SEHNR and CDR2 is FQNEAQ (reference sequence). V trimming: 3 bases; J trimming: 5 bases; junction bases outside the gene matches: 3. This CDR3 reads CASSFPGLAETQYF. In nucleotides, the CDR3 is TGTGCCAGCAGCTTCCCGGGACTAGCGGAGACCCAGTACTTC.